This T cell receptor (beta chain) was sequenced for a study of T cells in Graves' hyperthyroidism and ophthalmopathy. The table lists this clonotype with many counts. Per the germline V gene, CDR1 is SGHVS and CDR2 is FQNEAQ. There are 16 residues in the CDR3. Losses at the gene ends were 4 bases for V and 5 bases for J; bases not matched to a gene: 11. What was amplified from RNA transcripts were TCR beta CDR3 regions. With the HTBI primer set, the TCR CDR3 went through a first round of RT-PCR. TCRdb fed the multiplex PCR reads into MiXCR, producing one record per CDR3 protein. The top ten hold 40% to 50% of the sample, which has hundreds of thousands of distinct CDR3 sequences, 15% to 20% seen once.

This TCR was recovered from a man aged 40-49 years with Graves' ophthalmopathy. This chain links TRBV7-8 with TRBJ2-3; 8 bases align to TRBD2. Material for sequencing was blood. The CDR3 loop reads CASSSTLGLAGDTQYF. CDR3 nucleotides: TGTGCCAGCAGCTCTACTCTGGGGCTAGCGGGAGATACGCAGTATTTT.